The rows below give T cell receptor beta chains drawn from one sample of a study of CD8 T cells in ankylosing spondylitis. TCRdb reprocessed the 5' RACE reads via MiXCR and lists one record per CDR3 protein. The top ten clones hold under 7.5% of a sample with about 540,000 distinct CDR3 sequences, more than 9.5% of them seen once. Sequenced input: blood, either unsorted or a sorted T cell fraction (not recorded which). All receptors come from a male donor with ankylosing spondylitis. CDR3s include the opening cysteine and the closing phenylalanine or tryptophan. The D gene is left open where the match is weak. Expanded clones get a size class; other rows say once, few or many, or leave the size out.

v_gene	abundance	d_gene	j_gene	CDR3aa	CDR3nt
TRBV5-1	-	-	TRBJ2-5	CSSSWDTQETQYF	TGCTCCAGCAGCTGGGACACACAAGAGACCCAGTACTTC
TRBV3-1	-	TRBD1	TRBJ1-1	CASSQRGQNTEAFF	TGTGCCAGCAGCCAAAGGGGGCAGAACACTGAAGCTTTCTTT
TRBV3-1	-	-	TRBJ2-4	CASSRYGENIQYF	TGTGCCAGCAGCCGATATGGGGAAAACATTCAGTACTTC
TRBV7-2	many	TRBD2	TRBJ2-1	CASSLASGSQYNEQFF	TGTGCCAGCAGCTTAGCTAGCGGGAGCCAATACAATGAGCAGTTCTTC
TRBV20-1	-	TRBD2	TRBJ2-3	CSARDESREGTDTQYF	TGCAGTGCTAGAGATGAGTCGCGGGAGGGCACAGATACGCAGTATTTT
TRBV7-9	-	TRBD2	TRBJ2-1	CASSWPGRDNEQFF	TGTGCCAGCAGCTGGCCCGGGAGGGACAATGAGCAGTTCTTC
TRBV7-9	-	TRBD1	TRBJ2-1	CASSRETGKFEQFF	TGTGCCAGCAGTCGAGAGACAGGGAAATTTGAGCAGTTCTTC
TRBV7-9	few	TRBD2	TRBJ2-7	CASSSRTSATYEQYF	TGTGCCAGCAGCTCCAGGACTAGCGCGACCTACGAGCAGTACTTC
TRBV12-3/TRBV12-4	few	-	TRBJ1-5	CASRLGLDQPQHF	TGTGCCAGCAGGCTGGGGTTGGATCAGCCCCAGCATTTT
TRBV20-1	-	TRBD1	TRBJ1-6	CSAPELDRGPFMSPLHF	TGCAGTGCTCCTGAGCTAGACAGGGGCCCATTTATGTCACCCCTCCACTTT
TRBV29-1	many	TRBD1	TRBJ2-5	CSVVRQGSETQYF	TGCAGCGTTGTCCGACAGGGAAGTGAGACCCAGTACTTC
TRBV15	many	TRBD2	TRBJ2-1	CATSRGTSGRAVQFF	TGTGCCACCAGCAGAGGGACTAGCGGGAGGGCCGTGCAGTTCTTC
TRBV2	-	TRBD2	TRBJ2-5	CASSEASGIQETQYF	TGTGCCAGCAGTGAGGCTAGCGGGATCCAAGAGACCCAGTACTTC
TRBV20-1	many	-	TRBJ1-2	CSARPSGTGGYTF	TGCAGTGCTAGACCAAGCGGAACGGGGGGCTACACCTTC
TRBV5-1	many	-	TRBJ2-2	CASSLAVAWTGELFF	TGCGCCAGCAGCTTGGCCGTGGCGTGGACCGGGGAGCTGTTTTTT
TRBV7-6	-	-	TRBJ1-1	CASSRGVGTTVAFF	TGTGCCAGCAGTCGTGGGGTAGGGACCACTGTAGCTTTCTTT
TRBV19	-	-	TRBJ1-6	CATRGGPSSDNSPLHF	TGTGCCACCCGGGGCGGCCCTAGCTCTGATAATTCACCCCTCCACTTT